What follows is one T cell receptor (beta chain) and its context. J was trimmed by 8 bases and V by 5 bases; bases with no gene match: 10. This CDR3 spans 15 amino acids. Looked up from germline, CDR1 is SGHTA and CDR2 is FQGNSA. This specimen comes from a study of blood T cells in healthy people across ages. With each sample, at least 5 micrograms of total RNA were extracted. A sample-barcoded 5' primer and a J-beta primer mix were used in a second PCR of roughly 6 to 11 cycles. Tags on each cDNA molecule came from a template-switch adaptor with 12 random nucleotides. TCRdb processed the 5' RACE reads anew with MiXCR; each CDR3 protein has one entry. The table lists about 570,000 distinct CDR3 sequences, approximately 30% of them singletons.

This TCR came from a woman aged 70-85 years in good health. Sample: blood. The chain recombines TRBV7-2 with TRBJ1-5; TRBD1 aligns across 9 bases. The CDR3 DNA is TGTGCCAGCAGCCTCCTGGGACAGGGAGAAGAGCCCCAGCATTTT. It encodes CASSLLGQGEEPQHF.